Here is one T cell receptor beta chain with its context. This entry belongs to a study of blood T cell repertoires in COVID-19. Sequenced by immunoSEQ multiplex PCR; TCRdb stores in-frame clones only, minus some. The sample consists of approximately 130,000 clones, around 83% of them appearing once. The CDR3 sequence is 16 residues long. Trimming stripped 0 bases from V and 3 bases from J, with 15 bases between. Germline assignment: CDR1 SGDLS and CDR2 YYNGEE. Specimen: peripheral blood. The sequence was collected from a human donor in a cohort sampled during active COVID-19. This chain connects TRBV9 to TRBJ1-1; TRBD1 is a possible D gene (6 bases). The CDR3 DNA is TGTGCCAGCAGCGTAGGTGGTGTGGGGGCAGACACTGAAGCTTTCTTT. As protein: CASSVGGVGADTEAFF.